Following are 14 T cell receptor beta chains from one sample sequenced in a study of blood T cell repertoires in COVID-19 (dated by TCRdb to between 2020 and 2021). Library preparation was by the immunoSEQ multiplex PCR assay. TCRdb mirrors the immuneACCESS table, restricted to in-frame sequences. Some clones are absent from its copies; in checked studies, under half trace to an unresolved V gene, and the reason for the others is unknown. For this sample there are roughly 66,000 clones; 65% to 85% appear just once. The top ten clones comprise about 4.3% of the sample. Sequencing input: peripheral blood. These receptor sequences come from an older woman with acute or convalescent COVID-19.

The rearrangement links TRBV6-1 to TRBJ2-1; 8 nucleotides align to TRBD2. The germline gives CDR1 MNHNS, CDR2 SASEGT. The V and J ends lost 2 bases and 5 bases, in that order; junction bases with no gene match: 5. CDR3 length: 15 amino acids. The CDR3 DNA follows: TGTGCCAGCAGTGAACGGGTAGCGGGGAACAATGAGCAGTTCTTC. This gives the protein CASSERVAGNNEQFF.

J is TRBJ2-5 and V is TRBV6-6; 12 bases are shared with TRBD1. The CDR3 spans 15 residues. Germline CDR1 reads MNHNY; CDR2 reads SVGAGI (reference sequence). V was pared by 2 bases and J by 4 bases, with 2 bases of the junction left unmatched. In DNA form, the CDR3 reads TGTGCCAGCAGTTACGGGACAGGGGGCAGAGAGACCCAGTACTTC. Its translation is CASSYGTGGRETQYF.

The J gene is TRBJ2-1, the V gene TRBV24-1; D perhaps matches TRBD1 (5 bases). The CDR3 is 13 amino acids. The germline gives CDR1 KGHDR, CDR2 SFDVKD. V shed 4 bases and J shed 9 bases, with 12 bases lying between them. The CDR3 sequence: CATSDPQGFEQFF. CDR3 nucleotide sequence: TGTGCCACCAGTGACCCCCAGGGTTTTGAGCAGTTCTTC.

V is TRBV5-1 and J is TRBJ2-2; TRBD1 agrees at 9 bases. Germline V CDR1 and CDR2: SGHRS, YFSETQ. This CDR3 is built from 15 residues. V shed 4 bases and J 4 bases; nucleotides not matched to a gene: 5. CDR3 sequence: CASSPDRGSTGELFF. Written as DNA, the CDR3 is TGCGCCAGCAGCCCCGACAGGGGGAGCACCGGGGAGCTGTTTTTT.

The genes are TRBV5-1 and TRBJ1-1; D is perhaps TRBD1 (6 bases). This CDR3 has 15 amino acids. Deletions cut 3 bases from V and 5 bases from J, with 17 bases between. In germline, CDR1 is SGHRS, CDR2 YFSETQ. This CDR3 reads CASSSYQGSGTEAFF. CDR3 sequence (DNA): TGCGCCAGCAGCTCCTACCAGGGGAGCGGAACTGAAGCTTTCTTT.

V gene TRBV19 combines with J gene TRBJ1-1; TRBD1 agrees at 9 bases. Germline V lookup: CDR1 LNHDA, CDR2 SQIVND (reference sequence). Trimming removed 3 bases from V and 3 bases from J; junction bases left unmatched: 2. There are 14 residues in the CDR3. Here the CDR3 reads CASSITGGDTEAFF. CDR3 sequence (DNA): TGTGCCAGTAGTATCACAGGGGGCGACACTGAAGCTTTCTTT.

The sample holds a few counts of this clone. J is TRBJ1-1 and V is TRBV7-9, with 10 bases lining up with TRBD1. The CDR3 runs 16 residues. Germline V gene lookup returns CDR1 SEHNR and CDR2 FQNEAQ (reference sequence). Trimming at V came to 1 base and at J to 0 bases, leaving 2 bases not matched to a gene. CDR3 coding DNA: TGTGCCAGCAGCTTAGGTGGGACAGGGGTGAACACTGAAGCTTTCTTT. It translates to CASSLGGTGVNTEAFF.

The chain links TRBV7-9 to TRBJ2-5; no firm D call. This CDR3 has 14 amino acids. Germline CDR1 and CDR2: SEHNR and FQNEAQ (reference sequence). The V end was cut by 2 bases, the J end by 3 bases, with 10 bases between. The CDR3, as DNA: TGTGCCAGCAGCTTACCCGGTAGTGAAGAGACCCAGTACTTC. Protein sequence: CASSLPGSEETQYF.

CDR3 nucleotides: TGTGCCAGCAGCCCGGGACAGATCTATGGCTACACCTTC. Its protein is CASSPGQIYGYTF. This chain uses TRBV3-1 (or the pseudogene TRBV3-2) with TRBJ1-2; TRBD1 aligns across 7 bases. Germline CDR1 LGHDT, CDR2 YNNKEL (reference sequence). This CDR3 has 13 residues. V was pared by 4 bases and J by 4 bases, with 3 bases of the junction left unmatched.

This rearrangement joins TRBV30 to TRBJ1-2; D unclear. The V gene's germline CDR1 is GTSNPN and CDR2 SVGIG (reference sequence). With 1 base removed from V and 4 bases from J, the gap between germline ends came to 13 bases. The CDR3 is 14 residues long. The chain's CDR3 is CAWSGEGWSYGYTF. CDR3 nucleotides: TGTGCCTGGAGTGGGGAGGGCTGGAGCTATGGCTACACCTTC.

The rearrangement uses TRBV6-1 and TRBJ1-1; weak D call: TRBD1 (5 bases). V shed 2 bases and J shed 0 bases, with 10 bases lying between them. Germline V lookup: CDR1 MNHNS, CDR2 SASEGT. The CDR3 consists of 15 residues. The CDR3 nucleotides read TGTGCCAGCAGTGAATATGGGGGGATGAACACTGAAGCTTTCTTT. Protein sequence: CASSEYGGMNTEAFF.

The chain couples TRBV5-6 to TRBJ2-7; 11 nucleotides match TRBD2. Trimming at V came to 4 bases and at J to 3 bases, leaving 6 bases not matched to a gene. The germline V gene has CDR1 SGHDT and CDR2 YYEEEE. The CDR3 is 15 amino acids. This CDR3 reads CASSGRLAGSYEQYF. In DNA form, the CDR3 reads TGTGCCAGCAGCGGTCGACTAGCGGGGAGCTACGAGCAGTACTTC.

Here the CDR3 DNA reads TGTGCCAGCTCAAAGCGGGGCGGCGGCACAGATACGCAGTATTTT. It translates to CASSKRGGGTDTQYF. J is TRBJ2-3 and V is TRBV9, with 7 bases identical to TRBD2. Germline V gene sequence: CDR1 SGDLS, CDR2 YYNGEE. The CDR3 runs to 15 residues. The trim removed 7 bases at V and 1 base at J, leaving 9 bases unmatched.

The rearrangement uses TRBV24-1 and TRBJ2-1, with a tentative D call TRBD2 (6 bases). CDR3 length equals 15 residues. V lost 0 bases, J lost 7 bases, and 12 bases lay in between. Germline lookup yields CDR1 KGHDR and CDR2 SFDVKD. The CDR3 protein is CATSDLLGGTNEQFF. DNA of the CDR3: TGTGCCACCAGTGATTTGCTTGGAGGGACTAATGAGCAGTTCTTC.